The 23 T cell receptor beta chains below were found in one sample sequenced in a study of read filtering for tumor transcriptome and immune sequencing. The library was built from 400 ng RNA with molecular barcoded adaptors for alpha/delta and beta/gamma chains. TCRdb re-derived calls from the reads in MiXCR, one entry per CDR3 protein. The sample gives roughly 130,000 distinct CDR3 sequences, approximately 13% of which show up once; 11% is in the top ten. What was sequenced was a population of CD138-negative cells sorted from bone marrow. The receptor set was obtained from a donor at least 40 years old with multiple myeloma.

This clonotype was observed at least ten times. The chain has TRBV4-1 and TRBJ1-1, with a tentative D call TRBD1 (5 bases). Germline CDR1 MGHRA, CDR2 YSYEKL. The CDR3 sequence is 14 residues long. V shed 5 bases and J shed 0 bases, with 10 bases lying between them. CDR3: CASSVRQLNTEAFF. CDR3 DNA: TGCGCCAGCAGCGTACGACAGTTGAACACTGAAGCTTTCTTT.

The chain couples TRBV7-6 to TRBJ2-3, with TRBD1 matching 7 bases. Germline CDR1 and CDR2: SGHVS and FNYEAQ. With V trimmed by 2 bases and J by 0 bases, 5 bases remained unmatched. The length of the CDR3 is 16 residues. Here the CDR3 DNA reads TGTGCCAGCAGCTTATCCCCGGGACAGAGCACAGATACGCAGTATTTT. It translates to CASSLSPGQSTDTQYF.

This clonotype was seen ten or more times. The DNA of the CDR3 is TGTGCCAGCAGCGTGTCCGGAGCTACCTATGGCTACACCTTC. It encodes CASSVSGATYGYTF. The V and J genes are TRBV9 and TRBJ1-2; D remains ambiguous. CDR1 is SGDLS and CDR2 is YYNGEE in the germline V gene. V gave up 2 bases and J gave up 4 bases, with 12 bases separating them. There are 14 residues in the CDR3.

This clonotype was found many times. The DNA for the CDR3 is TGCAGTGCTGACCCTCCGCAGGGAGGGAAGAATGAGCAGTTCTTC. Its translation: CSADPPQGGKNEQFF. The chain employs TRBV20-1 and TRBJ2-1; 7 bases match TRBD2. CDR3 length: 15 residues. The V gene's germline CDR1 is DFQATT and CDR2 SNEGSKA (reference sequence). V lost 5 bases to trimming and J lost 7 bases; unmatched junction nucleotides: 14.

This clonotype occurred a few times. One end of the junction is discordant with germline, which a read error may explain. The chain joins TRBV5-4 to TRBJ2-1; 12 bases are shared with TRBD2. Germline CDR1 reads SGHNT; CDR2 reads YYREEE (reference sequence). CDR3 length equals 19 residues. As DNA, the CDR3 is TGTGCCAGCAGGGCCGGACTAGCGGGATTCCCCACTGAGGGGAATGAGCAGCTCTTC. Protein: CASRAGLAGFPTEGNEQLF.

Ten or more counts support this clonotype. The chain couples TRBV19 to TRBJ2-1; D is unresolved. Germline V CDR1 and CDR2: LNHDA, SQIVND (reference sequence). The length of the CDR3 is 16 residues. Deletions cut 5 bases from V and 0 bases from J, with 14 bases between. The CDR3 sequence is CASSPFQRLSYNEQFF. The DNA for the CDR3 is TGTGCCAGTAGTCCTTTCCAGCGTCTCTCCTACAATGAGCAGTTCTTC.

This clonotype was seen ten or more times. The chain joins TRBV5-1 to TRBJ2-1, with TRBD2 as a possible D gene (7 bases). CDR1 is SGHRS, CDR2 YFSETQ, per germline. The germline V and J ends were trimmed by 0 bases and 4 bases, with 14 bases remaining between them. This CDR3 contains 16 residues. The CDR3 region is CASSLAGGQGYNEQFF. The DNA for the CDR3 is TGCGCCAGCAGCTTGGCCGGGGGGCAAGGATACAATGAGCAGTTCTTC.

This clonotype was observed a few times. This chain uses TRBV12-3 or TRBV12-4 with TRBJ1-1; D unclear. V dropped 4 bases and J dropped 6 bases, with 15 bases sitting between them. There are 14 residues in the CDR3. The CDR3 is CASSYRSPGAEAFF. The CDR3 DNA reads TGTGCCAGCAGTTATCGTTCCCCGGGCGCTGAAGCTTTCTTT.

In regard to this clonotype: Being one base from a much bigger clone, this may be a read error. This chain uses TRBV6-2 or TRBV6-3 with TRBJ2-2; 11 positions agree with TRBD2. This CDR3 has 15 amino acids. J was trimmed by 7 bases and V by 8 bases; bases with no gene match: 9. CDR1 and CDR2 from the germline V gene are MNHEY and SVGEGT. The CDR3 coding sequence is TGTGCCAGCGGTAAACTAGCGGGAGAAGACGGGGAGCTGTTTTTT. This gives the protein CASGKLAGEDGELFF.

J is TRBJ1-2 and V is TRBV29-1; 8 bases match TRBD1. This CDR3 region has 16 residues. V lost 0 bases to trimming and J lost 6 bases; unmatched junction nucleotides: 12. Germline lookup yields CDR1 SQVTM and CDR2 ANQGSEA. CDR3 region: CSVEDRGQGIRNGYTF. DNA of the CDR3: TGCAGCGTTGAAGATCGAGGACAGGGAATACGGAATGGCTACACCTTC.

V is TRBV6-5 and J is TRBJ2-7; 11 positions match TRBD2. J lost 5 bases, V lost 6 bases, and 6 bases had no gene match. This CDR3 spans 14 amino acids. The germline gives CDR1 MNHEY, CDR2 SVGAGI. CDR3 sequence: CASRKGLAEDEQYF. In DNA, the CDR3 is TGTGCCAGCAGAAAGGGACTAGCGGAGGACGAGCAGTACTTC.

This clonotype has only a few counts. CDR3 region: CASSYLGTGQETQYF. CDR3 nucleotide sequence: TGTGCCAGCAGTTACCTGGGGACAGGCCAAGAGACCCAGTACTTC. This chain uses TRBV6-5 with TRBJ2-5; 8 bases match TRBD1. The ends lost 2 bases at V and 1 base at J; junction bases unmatched: 3. Germline CDR1 reads MNHEY; CDR2 reads SVGAGI. CDR3 length: 15 residues.

The CDR3 loop reads CASSLLAGLAADTQYF. The DNA for the CDR3 is TGTGCCAGCAGCTTATTGGCGGGACTTGCAGCAGATACGCAGTATTTT. The rearrangement joins TRBV7-3 to TRBJ2-3, with D perhaps matching TRBD2 (6 bases). Germline V gives CDR1 SGHTA, CDR2 FQGTGA. The CDR3 loop spans 16 amino acids. The V end lost 2 bases, the J end lost 4 bases, and 16 bases lay between the germline ends.

This clonotype was seen at least ten times. The J gene is TRBJ2-3, the V gene TRBV6-5; D is undetermined. Germline lookup yields CDR1 MNHEY and CDR2 SVGAGI. CDR3 length: 14 amino acids. The V end was cut by 0 bases, the J end by 2 bases, with 6 bases between. The CDR3 DNA sequence: TGTGCCAGCAGTTACTCGCAGGCCACAGATACGCAGTATTTT. It specifies CASSYSQATDTQYF.

At least ten counts were recorded for this clonotype. The chain joins TRBV6-5 to TRBJ1-4, with D hard to call. Germline CDR1 MNHEY, CDR2 SVGAGI. CDR3 size: 15 residues. Trimming removed 0 bases from V and 0 bases from J, with 5 bases in between. Written as DNA, the CDR3 is TGTGCCAGCAGTTACTCGGCGACAACTAATGAAAAACTGTTTTTT. This codes for CASSYSATTNEKLFF.

This clonotype was seen repeatedly, ten times or more. The chain carries TRBV5-5 and TRBJ2-5, with 7 bases lining up with TRBD2. The CDR3 loop spans 12 amino acids. V trimming: 3 bases; J trimming: 5 bases; junction bases outside the gene matches: 1. Germline CDR1 and CDR2: SGHKS and YYEKEE (reference sequence). The CDR3 DNA reads as TGTGCCAGCAGCTGGACTAGTGAGACCCAGTACTTC. Translated: CASSWTSETQYF.

This clonotype occurred many times. This rearrangement joins TRBV12-3 or TRBV12-4 to TRBJ2-1, with a tentative D call TRBD1 (5 bases). This CDR3 region has 15 residues. Trimming took off 3 bases at V and 10 bases at J, with 19 bases between the two ends. For the CDR3, the DNA is TGTGCCAGCAGTTTCTCCTATAGGGGTGTTGGGGAGCAGTTCTTC. The encoded protein is CASSFSYRGVGEQFF.

This rearrangement joins TRBV20-1 to TRBJ2-5; no reliable D call. Germline V gene lookup returns CDR1 DFQATT and CDR2 SNEGSKA (reference sequence). V lost 3 bases, J lost 1 base, and 12 bases lay in between. The CDR3 loop spans 14 amino acids. The CDR3 DNA reads TGCAGTGCTAGTCTGGCATTCTCCCAAGAGACCCAGTACTTC. Translating it yields CSASLAFSQETQYF.

This clonotype has at least ten counts. One end of the junction varies from germline; a read error may be responsible. CDR3 protein: CSVDQESQYF. The DNA of the CDR3 is TGCAGCGTGGACCAAGAGAGCCAGTACTTC. V and J are TRBV29-1 and TRBJ2-5; D gene ambiguous. This CDR3 has 10 amino acids. CDR1 is SQVTM, CDR2 ANQGSEA, per germline. Full variable domain (remainder filled in from reference TRBV29-1 and TRBJ2-5): SAVISQKPSRDICQRGTSLTIQCQVDSQVTMMFWYRQQPGQSLTLIATANQGSEATYESGFVIDKFPISRPNLTFSTLTVSNMSPEDSSIYLCSVDQESQYFGPGTRLLVL.

On this clonotype itself: Possible read error: a much larger clone is one base away. V is TRBV3-1 and J is TRBJ1-1, with a tentative D call TRBD1 (6 bases). Trimming removed 6 bases at V and 1 base at J, with 9 bases between. From germline, CDR1 is LGHDT and CDR2 YNNKEL (reference sequence). The CDR3 covers 13 residues. The CDR3 reads CASRRGQNTEAFF. The CDR3 DNA is TGTGCCAGCAGGAGGGGACAGAACACTGAAGCTTTCTTT.

This clonotype was counted ten times or more. The chain carries TRBV24-1 and TRBJ2-1; D gene ambiguous. Germline CDR1 KGHDR, CDR2 SFDVKD. The ends were cut back, 3 bases at V and 8 bases at J, with 19 bases in the middle. The CDR3 is 16 amino acids. The CDR3 here is CATSDPRLQIGDEQFF. CDR3 DNA sequence: TGTGCCACCAGTGATCCTAGACTCCAAATTGGGGATGAGCAGTTCTTC.

This rearrangement joins TRBV29-1 to TRBJ2-3; the match to TRBD2 covers 8 bases. CDR3 length equals 13 residues. The germline CDR1 and CDR2 sequences are SQVTM and ANQGSEA. V dropped 2 bases and J dropped 5; count of bases not matched to a gene: 3. CDR3 in amino acids: CSVEMAGGDTQYF. CDR3 nucleotide sequence: TGCAGCGTTGAAATGGCGGGGGGAGATACGCAGTATTTT.

This clonotype was recorded at least ten times. The chain recombines TRBV6-2 or TRBV6-3 with TRBJ1-5, with 8 bases aligning to TRBD1. Losses at the gene ends were 5 bases for V and 7 bases for J; bases not matched to a gene: 10. Looked up from germline, CDR1 is MNHEY and CDR2 is SVGEGT. This CDR3 has 15 residues. CDR3 residues: CASSMGSGGYQPQHF. Here the CDR3 DNA reads TGTGCCAGCAGTATGGGATCAGGGGGCTACCAGCCCCAGCATTTT.